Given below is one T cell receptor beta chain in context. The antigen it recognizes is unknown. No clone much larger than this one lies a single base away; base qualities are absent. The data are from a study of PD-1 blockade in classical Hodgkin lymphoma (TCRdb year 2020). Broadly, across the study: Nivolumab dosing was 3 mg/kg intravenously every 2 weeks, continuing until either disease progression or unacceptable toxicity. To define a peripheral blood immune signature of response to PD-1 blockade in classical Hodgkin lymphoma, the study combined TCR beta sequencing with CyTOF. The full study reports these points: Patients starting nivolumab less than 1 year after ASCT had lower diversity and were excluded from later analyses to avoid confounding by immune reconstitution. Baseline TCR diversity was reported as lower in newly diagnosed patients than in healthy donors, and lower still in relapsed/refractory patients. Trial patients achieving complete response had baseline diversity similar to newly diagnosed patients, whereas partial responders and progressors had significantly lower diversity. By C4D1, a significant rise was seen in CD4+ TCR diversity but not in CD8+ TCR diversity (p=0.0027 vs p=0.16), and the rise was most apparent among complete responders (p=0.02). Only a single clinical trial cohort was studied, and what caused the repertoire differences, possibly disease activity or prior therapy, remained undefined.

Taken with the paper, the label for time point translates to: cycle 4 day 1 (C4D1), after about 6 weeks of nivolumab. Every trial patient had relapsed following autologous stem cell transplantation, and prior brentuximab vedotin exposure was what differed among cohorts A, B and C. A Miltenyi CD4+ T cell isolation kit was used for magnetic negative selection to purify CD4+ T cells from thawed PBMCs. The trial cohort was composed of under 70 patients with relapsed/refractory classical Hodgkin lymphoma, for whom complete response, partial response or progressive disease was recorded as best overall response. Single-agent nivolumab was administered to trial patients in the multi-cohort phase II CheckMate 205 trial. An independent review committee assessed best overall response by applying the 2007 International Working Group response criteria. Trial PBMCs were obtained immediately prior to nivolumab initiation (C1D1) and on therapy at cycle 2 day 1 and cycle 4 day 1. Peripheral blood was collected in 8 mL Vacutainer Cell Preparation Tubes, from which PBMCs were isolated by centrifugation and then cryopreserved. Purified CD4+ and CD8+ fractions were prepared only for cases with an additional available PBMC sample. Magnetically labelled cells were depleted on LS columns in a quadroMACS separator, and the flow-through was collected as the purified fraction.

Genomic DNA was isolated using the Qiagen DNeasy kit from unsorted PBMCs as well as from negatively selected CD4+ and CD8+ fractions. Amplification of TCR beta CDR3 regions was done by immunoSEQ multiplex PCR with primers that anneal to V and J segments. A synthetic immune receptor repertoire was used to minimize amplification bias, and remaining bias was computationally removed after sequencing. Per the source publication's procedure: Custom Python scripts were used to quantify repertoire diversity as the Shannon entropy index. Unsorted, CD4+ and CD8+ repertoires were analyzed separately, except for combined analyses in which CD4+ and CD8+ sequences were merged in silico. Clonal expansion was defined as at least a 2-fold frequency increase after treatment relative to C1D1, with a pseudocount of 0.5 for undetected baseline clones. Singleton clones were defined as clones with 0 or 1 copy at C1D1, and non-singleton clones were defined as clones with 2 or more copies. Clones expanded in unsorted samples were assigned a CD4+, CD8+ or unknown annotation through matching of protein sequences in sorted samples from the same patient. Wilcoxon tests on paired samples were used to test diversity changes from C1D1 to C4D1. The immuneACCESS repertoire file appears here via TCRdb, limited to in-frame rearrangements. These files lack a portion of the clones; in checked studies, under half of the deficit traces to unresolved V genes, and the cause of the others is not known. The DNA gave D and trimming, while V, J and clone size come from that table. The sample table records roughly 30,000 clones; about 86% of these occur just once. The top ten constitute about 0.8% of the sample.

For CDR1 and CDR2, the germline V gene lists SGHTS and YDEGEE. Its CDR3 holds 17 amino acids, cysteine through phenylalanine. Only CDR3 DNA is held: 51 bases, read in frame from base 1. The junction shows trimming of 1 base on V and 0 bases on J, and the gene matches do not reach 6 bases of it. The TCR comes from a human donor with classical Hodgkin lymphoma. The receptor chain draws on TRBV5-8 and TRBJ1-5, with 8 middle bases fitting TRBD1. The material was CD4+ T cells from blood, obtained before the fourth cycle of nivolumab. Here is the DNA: TGTGCCAGCAGCTTGCGGGACAGGCCAAGTAGCAATCAGCCCCAGCATTTT. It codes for CASSLRDRPSSNQPQHF. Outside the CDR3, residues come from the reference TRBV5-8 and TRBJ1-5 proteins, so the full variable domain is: EAGVTQSPTHLIKTRGQQATLRCSPISGHTSVYWYQQALGLGLQFLLWYDEGEERNRGNFPPRFSGRQFPNYSSELNVNALELEDSALYLCASSLRDRPSSNQPQHFGDGTRLSIL.